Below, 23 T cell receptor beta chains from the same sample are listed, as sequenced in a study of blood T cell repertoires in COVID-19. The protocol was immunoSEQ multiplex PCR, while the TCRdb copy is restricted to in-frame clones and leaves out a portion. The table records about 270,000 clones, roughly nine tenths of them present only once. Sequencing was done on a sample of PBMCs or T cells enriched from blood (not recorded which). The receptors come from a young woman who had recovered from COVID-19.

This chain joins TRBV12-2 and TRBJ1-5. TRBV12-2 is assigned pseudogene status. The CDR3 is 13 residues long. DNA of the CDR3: TGTGCAAGTCGCTTTATTGTTCGGCAGCCCCAGCATTTT. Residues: CASRFIVRQPQHF.

CDR3 loop: CASASQGGNGYTF. For the CDR3, the DNA is TGCGCCAGCGCCTCACAGGGTGGCAATGGCTACACCTTC. The chain is built from TRBV10-2 and TRBJ1-2; the D gene is possibly TRBD1 (6 bases). V lost 8 bases and J 6 bases, leaving 16 bases between the germline ends. The CDR3 is 13 residues long. Germline CDR1 and CDR2: WSHSY and SAAADI.

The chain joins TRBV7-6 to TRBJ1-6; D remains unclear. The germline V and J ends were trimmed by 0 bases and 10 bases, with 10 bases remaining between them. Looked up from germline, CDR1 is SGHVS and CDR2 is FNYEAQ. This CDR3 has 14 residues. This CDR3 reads CASSLAPGESPLHF. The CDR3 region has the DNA TGTGCCAGCAGCTTAGCCCCCGGGGAATCACCCCTCCACTTT.

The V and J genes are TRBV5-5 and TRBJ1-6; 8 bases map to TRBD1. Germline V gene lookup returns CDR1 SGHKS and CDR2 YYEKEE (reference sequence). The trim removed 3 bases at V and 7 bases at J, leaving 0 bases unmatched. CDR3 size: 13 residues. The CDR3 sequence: CASSWTGNSPLHF. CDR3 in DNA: TGTGCCAGCAGCTGGACAGGGAATTCACCCCTCCACTTT.

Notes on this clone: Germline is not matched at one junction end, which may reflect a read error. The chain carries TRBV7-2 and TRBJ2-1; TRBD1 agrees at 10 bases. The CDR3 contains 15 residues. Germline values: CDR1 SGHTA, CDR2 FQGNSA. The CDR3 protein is CASSLEGQGNNEQFF. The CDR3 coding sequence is TGTGCCAGCAGTTTAGAGGGACAGGGGAACAATGAGCAGTTCTTC.

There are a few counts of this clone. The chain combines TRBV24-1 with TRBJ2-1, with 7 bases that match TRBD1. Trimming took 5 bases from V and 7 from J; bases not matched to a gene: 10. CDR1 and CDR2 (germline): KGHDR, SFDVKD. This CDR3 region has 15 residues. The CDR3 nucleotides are TGTGCCACCAGTGTATCCCGGACAGGTCGAAATGAGCAGTTCTTC. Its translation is CATSVSRTGRNEQFF.

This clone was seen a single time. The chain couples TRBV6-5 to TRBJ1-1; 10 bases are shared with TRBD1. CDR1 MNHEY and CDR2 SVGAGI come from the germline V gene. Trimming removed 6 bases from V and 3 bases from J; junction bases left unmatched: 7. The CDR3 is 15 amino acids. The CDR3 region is CASRDRGLWDTEAFF. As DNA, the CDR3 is TGTGCCAGCAGAGACAGGGGGCTGTGGGACACTGAAGCTTTCTTT.

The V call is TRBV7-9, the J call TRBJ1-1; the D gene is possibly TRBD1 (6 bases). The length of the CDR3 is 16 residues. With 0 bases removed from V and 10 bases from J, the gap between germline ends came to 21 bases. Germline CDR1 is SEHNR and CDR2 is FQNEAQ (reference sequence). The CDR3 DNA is TGTGCCAGCAGCTTAGCTACTGGACAGTCGCGCCCAGGAGCTTTCTTT. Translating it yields CASSLATGQSRPGAFF.

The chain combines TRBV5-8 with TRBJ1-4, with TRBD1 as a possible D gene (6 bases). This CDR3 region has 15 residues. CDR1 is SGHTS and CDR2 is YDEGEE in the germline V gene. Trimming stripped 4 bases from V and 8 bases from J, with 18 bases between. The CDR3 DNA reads TGTGCCAGCAGCATGAACCCGGGACAAAAGGAAAAACTGTTTTTT. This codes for CASSMNPGQKEKLFF.

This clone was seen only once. The CDR3 is CASKTGVHYGYTF. DNA of the CDR3: TGTGCCAGCAAGACAGGGGTTCACTATGGCTACACCTTC. The V call is TRBV5-8, the J call TRBJ1-2; 8 bases line up with TRBD1. V lost 6 bases, J lost 3 bases, and 4 bases stayed unmatched. CDR1 is SGHTS, CDR2 YDEGEE, per germline. This CDR3 region has 13 residues.

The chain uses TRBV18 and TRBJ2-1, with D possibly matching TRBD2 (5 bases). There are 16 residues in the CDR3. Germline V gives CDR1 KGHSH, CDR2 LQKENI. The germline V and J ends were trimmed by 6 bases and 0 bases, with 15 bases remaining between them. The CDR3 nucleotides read TGTGCCAGCTCCCTACGGGATTACCGCTCCTACAATGAGCAGTTCTTC. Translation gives CASSLRDYRSYNEQFF.

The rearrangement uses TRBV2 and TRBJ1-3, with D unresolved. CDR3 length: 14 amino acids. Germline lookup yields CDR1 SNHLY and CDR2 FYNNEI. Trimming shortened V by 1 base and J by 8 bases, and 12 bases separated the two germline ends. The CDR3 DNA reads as TGTGCCAGCAGTGAAGGACCCCGGAGAGACACCATATATTTT. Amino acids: CASSEGPRRDTIYF.

CDR3 DNA sequence: TGTGCCAGCAGCGCGGGTACCCGGGATACGCAGTATTTT. It is translated as CASSAGTRDTQYF. The chain links TRBV9 to TRBJ2-3; D gene uncertain. CDR3 length: 13 amino acids. Trimming stripped 3 bases from V and 6 bases from J, with 11 bases between. Germline loops: CDR1 SGDLS, CDR2 YYNGEE.

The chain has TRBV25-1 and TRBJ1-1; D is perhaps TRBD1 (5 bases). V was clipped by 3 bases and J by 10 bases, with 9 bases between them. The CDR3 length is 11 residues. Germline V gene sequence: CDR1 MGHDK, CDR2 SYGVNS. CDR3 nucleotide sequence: TGTGCCAGCAGTGAGGGCAGGGCAGCTTTCTTT. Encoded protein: CASSEGRAAFF.

The CDR3 DNA reads TGTGCCAGCAGCTTTGAGCGGGGGGGCTTAGGGGAGACCCAGTACTTC. Protein: CASSFERGGLGETQYF. This sequence joins TRBV3-1 (or the pseudogene TRBV3-2) and TRBJ2-5; TRBD2 matches 10 bases. This CDR3 has 16 amino acids. Trimming cost V 5 bases and J 5 bases; bases outside gene matches: 11. Germline assignment: CDR1 LGHDT and CDR2 YNNKEL (reference sequence).

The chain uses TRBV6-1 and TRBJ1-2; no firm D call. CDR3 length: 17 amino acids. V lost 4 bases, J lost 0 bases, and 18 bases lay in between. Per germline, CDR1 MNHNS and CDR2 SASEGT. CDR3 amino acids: CASSALGVGSANYGYTF. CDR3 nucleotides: TGTGCCAGCAGTGCCCTAGGAGTCGGTTCAGCTAACTATGGCTACACCTTC.

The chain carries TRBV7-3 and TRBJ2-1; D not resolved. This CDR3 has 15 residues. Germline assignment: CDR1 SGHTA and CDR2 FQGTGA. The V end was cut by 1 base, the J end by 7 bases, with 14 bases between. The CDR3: CASSLIASVTNEQFF. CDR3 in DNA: TGTGCCAGCAGCTTAATTGCTAGTGTGACGAATGAGCAGTTCTTC.

The CDR3 here is CASSLGLARELFF. For the CDR3, the DNA is TGTGCCAGCAGTCTTGGACTAGCGAGGGAGCTGTTTTTT. This chain connects TRBV12-3 or TRBV12-4 to TRBJ2-2; 9 bases agree with TRBD2. V trimming: 5 bases; J trimming: 9 bases; junction bases outside the gene matches: 4. The CDR3 totals 13 residues.

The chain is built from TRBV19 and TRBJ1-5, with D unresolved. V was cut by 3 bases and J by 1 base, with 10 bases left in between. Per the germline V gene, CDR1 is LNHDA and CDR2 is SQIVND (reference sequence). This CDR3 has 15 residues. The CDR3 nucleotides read TGTGCCAGTAGTATTCTGCGGAGGAGCAATCAGCCCCAGCATTTT. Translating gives CASSILRRSNQPQHF.

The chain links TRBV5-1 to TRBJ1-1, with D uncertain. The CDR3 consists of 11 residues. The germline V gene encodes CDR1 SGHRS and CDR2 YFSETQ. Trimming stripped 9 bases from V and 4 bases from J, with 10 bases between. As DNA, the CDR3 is TGCGCCACCTACTCGGGCACTGAAGCTTTCTTT. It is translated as CATYSGTEAFF.

The CDR3 protein is CAIRGDRGANYGYTF. The CDR3 nucleotides are TGTGCCATCAGGGGTGACAGGGGTGCTAACTATGGCTACACCTTC. The gene calls are TRBV10-3 and TRBJ1-2; 8 bases are a match to TRBD1. This CDR3 spans 15 amino acids. Losses at the gene ends were 6 bases for V and 0 bases for J; bases not matched to a gene: 6. Germline V CDR1 and CDR2: ENHRY, SYGVKD.

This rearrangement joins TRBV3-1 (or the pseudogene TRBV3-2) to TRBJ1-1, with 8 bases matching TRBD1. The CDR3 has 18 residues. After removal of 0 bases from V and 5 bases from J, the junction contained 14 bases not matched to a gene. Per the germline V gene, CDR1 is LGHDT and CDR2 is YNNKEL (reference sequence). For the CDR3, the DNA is TGTGCCAGCAGCCAAGAGATAGGTCAGGGGGCGCGAGGAACTGAAGCTTTCTTT. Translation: CASSQEIGQGARGTEAFF.

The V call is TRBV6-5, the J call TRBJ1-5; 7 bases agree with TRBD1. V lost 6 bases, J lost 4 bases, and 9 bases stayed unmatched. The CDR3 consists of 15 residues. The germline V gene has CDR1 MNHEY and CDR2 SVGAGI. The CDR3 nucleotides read TGTGCCAGCAGACCCCGTTGGGACAGTAATCAGCCCCAGCATTTT. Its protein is CASRPRWDSNQPQHF.